Reported below is one TCR beta chain. Time point defined: newly diagnosed GD, antithyroid drugs for less than 3 months. The TCR library was made from RNA that had been extracted from PBMCs in TRIzol. This sample is drawn from a study of regulatory T cells in long-lasting Graves disease. CDR3 length equals 14 residues. Germline V gene sequence: CDR1 LGHDT, CDR2 YNNKEL (reference sequence). The ends were cut back, 4 bases at V and 3 bases at J, with 12 bases in the middle. Investigators prepared the TCR beta libraries by applying iRepertoire HTBI primers and Arm-PCR of CDR3 regions. TCRdb re-called the multiplex PCR reads through MiXCR, storing one row per CDR3 protein. Found here are around 400,000 distinct CDR3 sequences, over 14% of them singletons; the top ten hold approximately 7.8%. The same sample was also studied in work on T cells in Graves' hyperthyroidism and ophthalmopathy.

This TCR derives from a woman aged 40-49 years with Graves disease. Sequenced here: peripheral blood mononuclear cells (PBMCs), sampled at new diagnosis, from a patient treated with antithyroid drugs. This chain links TRBV3-1 with TRBJ2-5; no definite D call. CDR3 sequence reads: CASSRRELEETQYF. In nucleotides, the CDR3 is TGTGCCAGCAGCCGTCGAGAGCTGGAAGAGACCCAGTACTTC.